What follows describes a single T cell receptor beta chain. The data derive from a study of monozygotic twins with inflammatory bowel disease. Using the 5' RACE reads, TCRdb records one entry per CDR3 protein without DNA. This listing includes 200,000 to 250,000 distinct CDR3 sequences. Looked up from germline, CDR1 is LGHDT and CDR2 is YNNKEL (reference sequence). The CDR3 is 15 amino acids. The chain has TRBV3-1 and TRBJ2-5; the D gene TCRdb calls, TRBD2, cannot be checked with no DNA. The origin of this receptor is a human donor with ulcerative colitis or Crohn's disease, or a healthy co-twin of an affected twin (not recorded which). The sequenced material came from blood. This CDR3 reads CASRIGTLDLETQYF.